Presented here are 8 T cell receptor beta chains from one specimen sequenced in a study of OX40 agonist ivuxolimab in advanced cancers. The data were produced by immunoSEQ multiplex PCR, yet TCRdb's version contains in-frame clones alone and is incomplete. The sample has about 49,000 clones, approximately 84% seen once. The sample here was CD4+ or CD8+ T cells sorted from blood, taken in a trial of the OX40 agonist ivuxolimab. The receptors were sampled from an adult with an advanced solid tumor such as melanoma, head and neck, liver or kidney cancer.

This clone was detected only a few times. This chain links TRBV7-2 with TRBJ1-5; D ambiguous. This CDR3 contains 13 residues. Germline V lookup: CDR1 SGHTA, CDR2 FQGNSA. Trimming stripped 5 bases from V and 3 bases from J, with 8 bases between. CDR3 sequence reads: CASSTTFNQPQHF. DNA of the CDR3: TGTGCCAGCAGCACTACTTTCAATCAGCCCCAGCATTTT.

The chain employs TRBV9 and TRBJ2-2; the D gene could be TRBD1 or TRBD2 (5 bases each). Germline values: CDR1 SGDLS, CDR2 YYNGEE. Deletions cut 2 bases from V and 6 bases from J, with 11 bases between. This CDR3 has 14 amino acids. Here the CDR3 reads CASSVGRVPGELFF. In DNA form, the CDR3 reads TGTGCCAGCAGCGTGGGACGGGTCCCCGGGGAGCTGTTTTTT.

The rearrangement uses TRBV7-2 and TRBJ2-5, with D perhaps matching TRBD2 (6 bases). Per germline, CDR1 SGHTA and CDR2 FQGNSA. The CDR3 consists of 14 residues. V was clipped by 5 bases and J by 1 base, with 11 bases between them. The CDR3 DNA is TGTGCCAGCAGCCATCTAGCGCCCCAAGAGACCCAGTACTTC. This sequence encodes CASSHLAPQETQYF. Combining the CDR3 with reference TRBV7-2 and TRBJ2-5 gives the whole variable domain GAGVSQSPSNKVTEKGKDVELRCDPISGHTALYWYRQSLGQGLEFLIYFQGNSAPDKSGLPSDRFSAERTGGSVSTLTIQRTQQEDSAVYLCASSHLAPQETQYFGPGTRLLVL.

This chain connects TRBV2 to TRBJ1-5; perhaps TRBD1 as D (5 bases). This CDR3 is built from 15 residues. CDR1 SNHLY and CDR2 FYNNEI come from the germline V gene. Trimming took off 5 bases at V and 1 base at J, with 12 bases between the two ends. This chain's CDR3 is CASSIDSASNQPQHF. CDR3 coding DNA: TGTGCCAGCAGTATCGACAGCGCAAGCAATCAGCCCCAGCATTTT. The full variable domain, its missing parts supplied by reference TRBV2 and TRBJ1-5, is EPEVTQTPSHQVTQMGQEVILRCVPISNHLYFYWYRQILGQKVEFLVSFYNNEISEKSEIFDDQFSVERPDGSNFTLKIRSTKLEDSAMYFCASSIDSASNQPQHFGDGTRLSIL.

This clone was picked up many times. The chain combines TRBV23-1 with TRBJ2-7; D call uncertain. TRBV23-1 is annotated as an ORF whose role is uncertain. V was clipped by 11 bases and J by 2 bases, with 7 bases between them. The CDR3 is 10 residues long. Here the CDR3 DNA reads TGCGCCGTGCCCCCCTACGAGCAGTACTTC. Translating it yields CAVPPYEQYF.

V usage is TRBV19 and J usage is TRBJ2-7; D is perhaps TRBD1 (6 bases). The germline gives CDR1 LNHDA, CDR2 SQIVND (reference sequence). Trimming removed 4 bases from V and 6 bases from J, with 19 bases in between. The CDR3 contains 15 residues. CDR3 residues: CASSRRTGTLSEQYF. The CDR3 region has the DNA TGTGCCAGTAGTAGACGAACCGGGACACTGAGCGAGCAGTACTTC.

The chain couples TRBV19 to TRBJ2-1, with TRBD2 matching over 12 bases. This CDR3 is 16 amino acids long. Germline loops: CDR1 LNHDA, CDR2 SQIVND (reference sequence). V gave up 5 bases and J gave up 6 bases; unmatched junction bases: 8. Written as DNA, the CDR3 is TGTGCCAGTAGTCCCCTCCTAGCGGGAGGGCTCAATGAGCAGTTCTTC. Protein sequence: CASSPLLAGGLNEQFF.

Comments on this clone: The same CDR3 can be traced to other DNA sequences in this sample. This chain links TRBV7-7 with TRBJ2-3; D unresolved. Trimming pared 3 bases from V and 0 bases from J, leaving 4 bases between. The CDR3 covers 13 residues. Per germline, CDR1 SSHAT and CDR2 FNYEAQ (reference sequence). The CDR3 spells CASSLDSTDTQYF. CDR3 coding DNA: TGTGCCAGCAGCTTGGACAGCACAGATACGCAGTATTTT.